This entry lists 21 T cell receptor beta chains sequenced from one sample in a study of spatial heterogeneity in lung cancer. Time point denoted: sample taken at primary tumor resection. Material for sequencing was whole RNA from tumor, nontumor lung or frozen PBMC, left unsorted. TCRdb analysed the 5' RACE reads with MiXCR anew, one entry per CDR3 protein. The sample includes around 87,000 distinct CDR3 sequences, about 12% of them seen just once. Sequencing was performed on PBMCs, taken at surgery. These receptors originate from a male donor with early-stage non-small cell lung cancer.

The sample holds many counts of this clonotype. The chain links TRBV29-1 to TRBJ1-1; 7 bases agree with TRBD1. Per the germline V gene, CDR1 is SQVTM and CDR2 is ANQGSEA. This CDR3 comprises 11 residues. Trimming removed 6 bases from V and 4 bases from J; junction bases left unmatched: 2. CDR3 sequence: CSVSGGTEAFF. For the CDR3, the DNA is TGCAGCGTCTCAGGGGGCACTGAAGCTTTCTTT.

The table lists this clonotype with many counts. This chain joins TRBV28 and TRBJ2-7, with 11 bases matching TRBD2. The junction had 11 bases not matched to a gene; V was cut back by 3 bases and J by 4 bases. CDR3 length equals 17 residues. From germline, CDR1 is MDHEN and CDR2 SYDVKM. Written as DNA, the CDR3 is TGTGCCAGCAGTTTGGTAGCGGGAGGGCCAGGCCATTACGAGCAGTACTTC. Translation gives CASSLVAGGPGHYEQYF. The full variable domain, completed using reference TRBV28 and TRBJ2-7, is DVKVTQSSRYLVKRTGEKVFLECVQDMDHENMFWYRQDPGLGLRLIYFSYDVKMKEKGDIPEGYSVSREKKERFSLILESASTNQTSMYLCASSLVAGGPGHYEQYFGPGTRLTVT.

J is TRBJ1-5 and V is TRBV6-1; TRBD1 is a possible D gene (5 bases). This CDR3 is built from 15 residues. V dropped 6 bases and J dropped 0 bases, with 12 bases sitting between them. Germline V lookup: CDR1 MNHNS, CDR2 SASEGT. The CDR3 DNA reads TGTGCCAGCAGGTTCGGAGGGGATAGCAATCAGCCCCAGCATTTT. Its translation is CASRFGGDSNQPQHF.

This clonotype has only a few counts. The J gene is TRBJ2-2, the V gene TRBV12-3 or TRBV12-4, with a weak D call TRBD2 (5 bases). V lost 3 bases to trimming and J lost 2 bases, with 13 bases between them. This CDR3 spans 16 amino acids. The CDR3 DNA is TGTGCCAGCAGTTTGCGGCGGGCCCATAACACCGGGGAGCTGTTTTTT. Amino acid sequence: CASSLRRAHNTGELFF.

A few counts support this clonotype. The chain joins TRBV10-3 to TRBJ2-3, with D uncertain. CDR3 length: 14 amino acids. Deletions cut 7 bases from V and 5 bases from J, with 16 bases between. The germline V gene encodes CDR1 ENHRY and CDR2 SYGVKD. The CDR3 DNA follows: TGTGCCATCAAATCAGTGACACTTCAAGATACGCAGTATTTT. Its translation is CAIKSVTLQDTQYF.

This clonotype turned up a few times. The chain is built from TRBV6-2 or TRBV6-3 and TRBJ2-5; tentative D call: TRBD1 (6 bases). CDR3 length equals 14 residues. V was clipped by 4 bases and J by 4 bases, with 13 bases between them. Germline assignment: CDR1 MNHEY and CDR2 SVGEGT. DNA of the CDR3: TGTGCCAGCAGTTTCCGAAGAGGGGGAGAGACCCAGTACTTC. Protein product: CASSFRRGGETQYF.

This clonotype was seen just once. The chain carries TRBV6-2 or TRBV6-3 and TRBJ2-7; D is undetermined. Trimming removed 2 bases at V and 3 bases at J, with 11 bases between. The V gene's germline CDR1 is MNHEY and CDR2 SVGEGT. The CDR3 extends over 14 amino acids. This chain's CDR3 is CASSYPRTSYEQYF. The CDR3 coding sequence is TGTGCCAGCAGTTACCCAAGAACCAGCTACGAGCAGTACTTC.

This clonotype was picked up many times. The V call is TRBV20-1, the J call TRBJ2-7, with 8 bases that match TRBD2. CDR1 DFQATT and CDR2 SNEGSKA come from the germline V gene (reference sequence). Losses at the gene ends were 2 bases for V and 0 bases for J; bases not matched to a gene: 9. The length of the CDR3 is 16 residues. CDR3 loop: CSARPVGLAGSYEQYF. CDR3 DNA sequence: TGCAGTGCTAGACCAGTAGGACTAGCCGGCTCCTACGAGCAGTACTTC.

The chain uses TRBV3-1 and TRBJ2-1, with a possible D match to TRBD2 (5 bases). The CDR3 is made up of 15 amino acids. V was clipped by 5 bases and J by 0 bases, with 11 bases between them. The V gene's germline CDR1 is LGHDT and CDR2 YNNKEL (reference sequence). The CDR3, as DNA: TGTGCCAGCAGCTCAACTCGGGGCTCCTACAATGAGCAGTTCTTC. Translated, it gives CASSSTRGSYNEQFF.

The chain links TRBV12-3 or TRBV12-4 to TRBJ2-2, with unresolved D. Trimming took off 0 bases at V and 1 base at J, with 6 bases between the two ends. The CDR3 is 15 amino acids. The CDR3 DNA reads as TGTGCCAGCAGTTTAGCGGGCAGGAACACCGGGGAGCTGTTTTTT. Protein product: CASSLAGRNTGELFF.

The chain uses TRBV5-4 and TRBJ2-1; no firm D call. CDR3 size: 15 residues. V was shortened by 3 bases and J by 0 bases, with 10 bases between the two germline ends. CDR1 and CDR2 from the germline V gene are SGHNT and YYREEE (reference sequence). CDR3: CASSSEPSSYNEQFF. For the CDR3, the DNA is TGTGCCAGCAGCTCGGAACCGAGCTCCTACAATGAGCAGTTCTTC.

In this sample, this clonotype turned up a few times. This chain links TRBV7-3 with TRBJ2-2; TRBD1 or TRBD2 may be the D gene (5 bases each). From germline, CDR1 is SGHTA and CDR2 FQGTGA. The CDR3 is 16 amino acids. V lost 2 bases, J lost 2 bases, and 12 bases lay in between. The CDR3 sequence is CASSLGQGVNTGELFF. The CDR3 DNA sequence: TGTGCCAGCAGCTTAGGGCAGGGAGTAAACACCGGGGAGCTGTTTTTT. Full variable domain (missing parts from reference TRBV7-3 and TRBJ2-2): GAGVSQTPSNKVTEKGKYVELRCDPISGHTALYWYRQSLGQGPEFLIYFQGTGAADDSGLPNDRFFAVRPEGSVSTLKIQRTERGDSAVYLCASSLGQGVNTGELFFGEGSRLTVL.

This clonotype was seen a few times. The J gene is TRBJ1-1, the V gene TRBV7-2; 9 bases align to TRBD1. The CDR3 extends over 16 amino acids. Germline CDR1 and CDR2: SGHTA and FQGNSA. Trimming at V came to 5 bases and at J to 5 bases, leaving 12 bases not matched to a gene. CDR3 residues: CASSRFPGQGGTEAFF. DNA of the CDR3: TGTGCCAGCAGCCGTTTTCCGGGACAGGGAGGAACTGAAGCTTTCTTT.

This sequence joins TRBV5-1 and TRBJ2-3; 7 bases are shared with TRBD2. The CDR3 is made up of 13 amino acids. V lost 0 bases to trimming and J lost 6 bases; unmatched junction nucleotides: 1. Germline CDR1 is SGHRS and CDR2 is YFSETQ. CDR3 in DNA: TGCGCCAGCAGCTTGGCCGGGAGGGATACGCAGTATTTT. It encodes CASSLAGRDTQYF.

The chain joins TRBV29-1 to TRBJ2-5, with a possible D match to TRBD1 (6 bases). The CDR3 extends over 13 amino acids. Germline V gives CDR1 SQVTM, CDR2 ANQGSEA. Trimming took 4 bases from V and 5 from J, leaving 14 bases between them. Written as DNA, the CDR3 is TGCAGCGTTGCGTGGGGGCCAACGGAGACCCAGTACTTC. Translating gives CSVAWGPTETQYF.

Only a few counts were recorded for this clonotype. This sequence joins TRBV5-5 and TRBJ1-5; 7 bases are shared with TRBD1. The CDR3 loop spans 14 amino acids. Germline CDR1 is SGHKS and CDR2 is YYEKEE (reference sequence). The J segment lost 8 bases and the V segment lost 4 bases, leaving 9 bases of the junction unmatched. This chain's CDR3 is CASSRGQALEPQHF. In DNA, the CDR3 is TGTGCCAGCAGCCGCGGACAGGCTCTTGAGCCCCAGCATTTT. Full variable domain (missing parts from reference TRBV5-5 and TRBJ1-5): DAGVTQSPTHLIKTRGQQVTLRCSPISGHKSVSWYQQVLGQGPQFIFQYYEKEERGRGNFPDRFSARQFPNYSSELNVNALLLGDSALYLCASSRGQALEPQHFGDGTRLSIL.

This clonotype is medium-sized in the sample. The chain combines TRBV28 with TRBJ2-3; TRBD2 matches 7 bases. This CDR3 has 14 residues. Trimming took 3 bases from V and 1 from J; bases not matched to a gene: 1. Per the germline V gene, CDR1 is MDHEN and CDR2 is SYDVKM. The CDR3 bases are TGTGCCAGCAGTTTCCTAGCGGGCACAGATACGCAGTATTTT. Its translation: CASSFLAGTDTQYF.

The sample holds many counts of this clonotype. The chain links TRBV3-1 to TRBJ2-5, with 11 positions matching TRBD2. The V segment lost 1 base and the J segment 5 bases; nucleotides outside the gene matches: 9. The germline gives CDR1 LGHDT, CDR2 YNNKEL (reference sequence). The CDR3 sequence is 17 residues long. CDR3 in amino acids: CASSQVPSSGGMETQYF. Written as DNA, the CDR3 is TGTGCCAGCAGCCAAGTCCCGTCTAGCGGGGGGATGGAGACCCAGTACTTC.

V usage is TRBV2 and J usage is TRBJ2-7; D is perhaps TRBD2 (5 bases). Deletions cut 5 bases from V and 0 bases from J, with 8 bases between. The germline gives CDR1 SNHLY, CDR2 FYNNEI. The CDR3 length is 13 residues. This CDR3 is CASSWRSSYEQYF. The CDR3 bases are TGTGCCAGCAGTTGGAGGAGCTCCTACGAGCAGTACTTC.

CDR3 residues: CASSSERGDGAKGFF. The CDR3 bases are TGCGCCAGCAGCTCGGAGAGAGGGGACGGGGCGAAGGGTTTCTTT. V and J are TRBV5-1 and TRBJ1-1; D is possibly TRBD1 (5 bases). The CDR3 loop spans 15 amino acids. V was cut by 3 bases and J by 13 bases, with 25 bases left in between. Germline V gene lookup returns CDR1 SGHRS and CDR2 YFSETQ.

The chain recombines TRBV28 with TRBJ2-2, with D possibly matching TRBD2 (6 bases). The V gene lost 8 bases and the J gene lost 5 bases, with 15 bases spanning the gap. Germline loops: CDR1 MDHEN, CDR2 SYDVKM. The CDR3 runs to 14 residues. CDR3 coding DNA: TGTGCCAGCTCCCTGGGACTCCATACCGGGGAGCTGTTTTTT. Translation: CASSLGLHTGELFF.